The rows below give T cell receptor beta chains drawn from one sample of a study of beta chain features in type 1 diabetes. This table comes from immunoSEQ multiplex PCR, and its TCRdb copy is limited to in-frame clones, with some not included. The data show more than 85,000 clones, roughly 40% seen once. The sample was stem cell memory CD4+ T cells from blood. The origin of the receptors is a woman between 18 and 29 years old in good health. Each CDR3 is given with its conserved first and last residue. Each record gives: clone size, J gene, D gene, V gene, CDR3 length, CDR3 protein, CDR3 DNA. The D gene is left open where the match is weak. Rows give clone size only sometimes, using once, few, many, or a class for an expanded clone.

>NA|TRBJ2-7|TRBD2|TRBV5-1|18
CASSPSGTSGGLPYEQYF
TGCGCCAGCAGTCCTTCCGGGACTAGCGGGGGCCTTCCCTACGAGCAGTACTTC
>NA|TRBJ2-7|TRBD2|TRBV14|18
CASSRSGTSGRNSYEQYF
TGTGCCAGCAGCCGATCCGGGACTAGCGGGAGGAACTCCTACGAGCAGTACTTC
>few|TRBJ2-7|NA|TRBV29-1|13
CSVVAASSYEQYF
TGCAGCGTTGTAGCGGCTAGCTCCTACGAGCAGTACTTC
>NA|TRBJ2-7|TRBD2|TRBV4-1|16
CASSQGRLAGPYEQYF
TGCGCCAGCAGCCAAGGGAGGCTAGCGGGACCCTACGAGCAGTACTTC
>NA|TRBJ2-7|TRBD1|TRBV2|15
CASRERTGTAYEQYF
TGTGCCAGCAGAGAACGGACAGGGACCGCCTACGAGCAGTACTTC
>NA|TRBJ2-5|TRBD1|TRBV11-2|16
CASSLGNRGPGETQYF
TGTGCCAGCAGCTTAGGCAACAGGGGGCCTGGAGAGACCCAGTACTTC
>NA|TRBJ2-7|TRBD1|TRBV5-1|16
CASSLRWGQGFSHPFF
TGCGCCAGCAGCTTGAGGTGGGGACAGGGGTTTTCACACCCCTTTTTC
>NA|TRBJ2-2|TRBD1|TRBV5-1|14
CASSGDRDTGELFF
TGCGCCAGCAGCGGGGACAGGGACACCGGGGAGCTGTTTTTT
>NA|TRBJ1-3|TRBD1|TRBV13|15
CASSSVPTGESTIYF
TGTGCCAGCAGCTCCGTCCCGACAGGGGAAAGCACCATATATTTT
>NA|TRBJ2-1|TRBD1|TRBV5-1|15
CASSASGQGYNEQFF
TGCGCCAGCAGCGCCTCAGGACAGGGGTACAATGAGCAGTTCTTC
>once|TRBJ2-7|TRBD2|TRBV29-1|15
CSVKPGLAGVREQYF
TGCAGCGTTAAACCAGGACTAGCGGGAGTAAGAGAGCAGTACTTC
>NA|TRBJ2-1|TRBD2|TRBV20-1|11
CSALGRGEQFF
TGCAGTGCTCTGGGGAGGGGTGAGCAGTTCTTC
>few|TRBJ2-7|NA|TRBV11-2|15
CASSLRTAQSHEQYF
TGTGCCAGCAGCTTGAGGACAGCCCAATCCCACGAGCAGTACTTC
>NA|TRBJ2-2|TRBD2|TRBV27|17
CASSRLAGRGNTGELFF
TGTGCCAGCAGTAGGCTCGCAGGGAGGGGGAACACCGGGGAGCTGTTTTTT
>few|TRBJ2-1|TRBD2|TRBV6-1|15
CASRKGLAGANEQFF
TGTGCCAGCAGGAAGGGACTAGCGGGAGCAAATGAGCAGTTCTTC
>NA|TRBJ2-5|TRBD2|TRBV28|12
CASRDYKETQYF
TGTGCCAGTCGGGACTATAAAGAGACCCAGTACTTC
>NA|TRBJ2-1|NA|TRBV5-1|15
CASSLSLSAYNEQFF
TGCGCCAGCAGCTTGAGCCTTTCTGCCTACAATGAGCAGTTCTTC
>NA|TRBJ2-3|TRBD2|TRBV6-5|14
CASSSRLAGERRYF
TGTGCCAGCAGTTCGAGACTAGCGGGAGAGCGTAGGTATTTT
>few|TRBJ2-1|TRBD2|TRBV11-2|16
CASSLLLGLARNEQFF
TGTGCCAGCAGCTTATTGCTGGGACTAGCCCGGAATGAGCAGTTCTTC
>NA|TRBJ2-1|NA|TRBV2|15
CASRFTSSSYNEQFF
TGTGCCAGCAGATTTACTAGTAGCTCCTACAATGAGCAGTTCTTC
>NA|TRBJ2-1|TRBD2|TRBV7-2|18
CASSPRLAGGYSYNEQFF
TGTGCCAGCAGCCCCCGACTAGCGGGAGGTTACTCCTACAATGAGCAGTTCTTC
>few|TRBJ1-3|TRBD1|TRBV7-8|14
CASGRGGPRNTIYF
TGTGCCAGCGGACGAGGGGGCCCGAGAAACACCATATATTTT
>few|TRBJ2-7|NA|TRBV9|13
CASSAFYDSSQYF
TGTGCCAGCAGCGCCTTCTACGACAGTTCGCAGTACTTC
>few|TRBJ2-1|NA|TRBV19|17
CASSIPRTIWKNNEQFF
TGTGCCAGTAGTATCCCCCGAACTATTTGGAAAAACAATGAGCAGTTCTTC
>NA|TRBJ2-5|NA|TRBV30|12
CAWSMTQETQYF
TGTGCCTGGAGTATGACTCAAGAGACCCAGTACTTC
>NA|TRBJ2-2|TRBD1|TRBV2|16
CASSAAGTGLLRELFF
TGTGCCAGCAGCGCCGCCGGGACAGGTCTCCTGCGGGAGCTGTTTTTT
>few|TRBJ2-5|TRBD2|TRBV28|14
CASLSGAPQETQYF
TGTGCCAGCCTTAGCGGGGCCCCCCAAGAGACCCAGTACTTC
>NA|TRBJ2-1|TRBD1|TRBV25-1|16
CASSEHTGGSYNEQFF
TGTGCCAGCAGTGAACATACAGGGGGCTCCTACAATGAGCAGTTCTTC
>NA|TRBJ1-5|NA|TRBV18|14
CASSRSAENQPQHF
TGTGCCAGCTCACGGTCGGCGGAGAATCAGCCCCAGCATTTT
>few|TRBJ1-1|NA|TRBV4-3|16
CASSQGSGSVNTEAFF
TGCGCCAGCAGCCAAGGTTCAGGGTCGGTGAACACTGAAGCTTTCTTT
>few|TRBJ1-5|NA|TRBV5-6|13
CASSRSPDQPQHF
TGTGCCAGCAGCCGTTCCCCGGATCAGCCCCAGCATTTT
>NA|TRBJ2-6|NA|TRBV7-8|17
CASSLLGGRAGANVLTF
TGTGCCAGCAGCTTATTAGGCGGCCGGGCTGGGGCCAACGTCCTGACTTTC
>few|TRBJ1-1|NA|TRBV5-8|12
CASSLRSTEAFF
TGTGCCAGCAGCTTGAGGAGCACTGAAGCTTTCTTT
>NA|TRBJ2-1|TRBD1|TRBV2|14
CASRGQGARNEQFF
TGTGCCAGCAGGGGACAGGGGGCGAGGAATGAGCAGTTCTTC
>NA|TRBJ2-7|NA|TRBV11-2|15
CASSLVRVSSYEQYF
TGTGCCAGCAGCTTAGTCCGCGTTAGCTCCTACGAGCAGTACTTC
>NA|TRBJ2-2|TRBD2|TRBV7-9|16
CASSLSGRIPAGELFF
TGTGCCAGCAGCTTATCCGGGAGGATCCCGGCCGGGGAGCTGTTTTTT
>NA|TRBJ2-7|TRBD2|TRBV7-3|16
CASSLSLTGGPYEQYF
TGTGCCAGCAGCTTAAGTTTAACGGGAGGACCATACGAGCAGTACTTC
>few|TRBJ2-7|NA|TRBV29-1|12
CSVGAIPYEQYF
TGCAGCGTTGGGGCCATCCCCTACGAGCAGTACTTC
>once|TRBJ2-3|TRBD2|TRBV11-3|16
CASSSGLAGGTDTQYF
TGTGCCAGCAGCTCGGGATTAGCGGGAGGGACAGATACGCAGTATTTT
>NA|TRBJ1-2|TRBD1|TRBV29-1|13
CSVRWTGDYGYTF
TGCAGCGTTAGGTGGACAGGGGACTATGGCTACACCTTC
>few|TRBJ2-7|NA|TRBV28|14
CASSLWSNSYEQYF
TGTGCCAGCAGTTTATGGAGTAACTCCTACGAGCAGTACTTC
>few|TRBJ1-3|TRBD1|TRBV18|15
CASSLGQGPGNTIYF
TGTGCCAGCTCACTTGGACAGGGACCGGGAAACACCATATATTTT
>NA|TRBJ2-7|NA|TRBV10-3|14
CAISELGLSYEQYF
TGTGCCATCAGTGAGCTGGGCCTATCCTACGAGCAGTACTTC
>NA|TRBJ2-7|TRBD2|TRBV5-1|15
CASSLGGAGAGEQYF
TGCGCCAGCAGCTTGGGAGGAGCGGGAGCAGGAGAGCAGTACTTC
>NA|TRBJ1-2|TRBD1|TRBV28|14
CASRRQGPNYGYTF
TGTGCCAGCAGGCGACAGGGACCCAACTATGGCTACACCTTC
>NA|TRBJ2-3|TRBD2|TRBV7-6|17
CASSLGIASGSTDTQYF
TGTGCCAGCAGCTTAGGTATCGCTAGCGGGAGCACAGATACGCAGTATTTT
>NA|TRBJ2-2|TRBD2|TRBV7-9|16
CASSLEAGGWTGELFF
TGTGCCAGCAGCTTAGAGGCGGGAGGATGGACCGGGGAGCTGTTTTTT
>NA|TRBJ1-1|NA|TRBV6-5|14
CASSSGTLLTEAFF
TGTGCCAGCAGCTCCGGGACATTACTCACTGAAGCTTTCTTT
>NA|TRBJ2-7|TRBD1|TRBV19|16
CASSRIPGQAHYEQYF
TGTGCCAGTAGTAGAATCCCGGGACAGGCACACTACGAGCAGTACTTC
>NA|TRBJ2-7|NA|TRBV28|12
CASSEQRVEQYF
TGTGCCAGCAGCGAACAGAGGGTCGAGCAGTACTTC
>NA|TRBJ2-4|TRBD2|TRBV7-9|15
CASSYSGRGKNIQYF
TGTGCCAGCAGTTACAGCGGGAGAGGCAAAAACATTCAGTACTTC
>few|TRBJ2-3|TRBD2|TRBV29-1|14
CSAIAGLITDTQYF
TGCAGCGCCATAGCGGGACTGATCACAGATACGCAGTATTTT
>NA|TRBJ2-3|TRBD1|TRBV7-9|15
CASSSPDRVGDTQYF
TGTGCCAGCAGCTCCCCAGACAGGGTTGGGGATACGCAGTATTTT
>NA|TRBJ2-7|TRBD1|TRBV19|14
CASNIPDRAYEQYF
TGTGCCAGTAATATCCCGGACAGGGCCTACGAGCAGTACTTC
>NA|TRBJ1-1|TRBD1|TRBV5-1|15
CASSLVGTGGTEAFF
TGCGCCAGCAGCTTGGTGGGGACAGGGGGGACTGAAGCTTTCTTT
>NA|TRBJ2-1|NA|TRBV5-1|14
CASSLPDWYNEQFF
TGCGCCAGCAGCTTACCTGACTGGTACAATGAGCAGTTCTTC